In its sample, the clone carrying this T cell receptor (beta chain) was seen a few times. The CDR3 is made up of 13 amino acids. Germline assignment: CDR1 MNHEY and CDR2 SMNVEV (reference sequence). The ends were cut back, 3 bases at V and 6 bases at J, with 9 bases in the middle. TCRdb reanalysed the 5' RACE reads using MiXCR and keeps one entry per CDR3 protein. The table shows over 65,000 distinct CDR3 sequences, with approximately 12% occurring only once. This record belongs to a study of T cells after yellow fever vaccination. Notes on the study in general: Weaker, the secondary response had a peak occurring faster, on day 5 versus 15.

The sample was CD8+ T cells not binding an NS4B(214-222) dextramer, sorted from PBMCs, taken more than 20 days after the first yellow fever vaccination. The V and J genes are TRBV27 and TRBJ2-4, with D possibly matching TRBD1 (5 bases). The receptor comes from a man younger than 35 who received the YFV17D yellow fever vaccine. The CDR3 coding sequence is TGTGCCAGCAGTTTGTCGCAGGGAAACATTCAGTACTTC. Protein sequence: CASSLSQGNIQYF.